One and the same sample provided the 20 T cell receptor beta chains below, sequenced in a study of control samples from healthy donors and cancer patients. Only in-frame clones appear in the TCRdb table, and some are missing; sequencing was by immunoSEQ multiplex PCR. In the table there are around 130,000 clones, roughly nine tenths of which are singletons. Sequenced material: blood. These TCRs come from a man aged 45-60 years in good health.

V and J are TRBV6-6 and TRBJ2-2; 11 bases fit TRBD2. Trimming at V came to 7 bases and at J to 1 base, leaving 5 bases not matched to a gene. The CDR3 is 16 amino acids. The V gene's germline CDR1 is MNHNY and CDR2 SVGAGI (reference sequence). The CDR3 protein is CASTTGLAVNTGELFF. CDR3 DNA: TGTGCCAGCACTACGGGACTAGCGGTGAACACCGGGGAGCTGTTTTTT.

V is TRBV5-8 and J is TRBJ1-1, with TRBD1 matching 7 bases. The CDR3 covers 16 residues. CDR1 SGHTS and CDR2 YDEGEE come from the germline V gene. With V trimmed by 4 bases and J by 8 bases, 17 bases remained unmatched. The CDR3 DNA follows: TGTGCCAGCAGCGTAAGACAGGGCCACTCCCTAGGCGAAGCTTTCTTT. This translates into CASSVRQGHSLGEAFF. Combining the CDR3 with reference TRBV5-8 and TRBJ1-1 gives the whole variable domain EAGVTQSPTHLIKTRGQQATLRCSPISGHTSVYWYQQALGLGLQFLLWYDEGEERNRGNFPPRFSGRQFPNYSSELNVNALELEDSALYLCASSVRQGHSLGEAFFGQGTRLTVV.

This clone was seen many times. The chain joins TRBV24-1 to TRBJ1-2; a possible D gene is TRBD1 (6 bases). The germline gives CDR1 KGHDR, CDR2 SFDVKD. This CDR3 is 13 amino acids long. V lost 5 bases and J 4 bases, leaving 10 bases between the germline ends. DNA for the CDR3: TGTGCCACCAGTGTAGGACAGTTCTATGGCTACACCTTC. Encoded protein: CATSVGQFYGYTF.

As regards this clone: One end of the junction does not line up with germline, which may come from a read error. The CDR3 sequence is CASNLGAGETYEQYF. The CDR3 DNA is TGTGCCAGCAATTTAGGAGCGGGGGAGACCTACGAGCAGTACTTC. The rearrangement links TRBV27 to TRBJ2-7; 8 nucleotides align to TRBD2. Germline V gene data show CDR1 as MNHEY and CDR2 as SMNVEV (reference sequence). The CDR3 totals 15 residues.

This chain connects TRBV27 to TRBJ2-7; 10 positions agree with TRBD1. Per the germline V gene, CDR1 is MNHEY and CDR2 is SMNVEV (reference sequence). Trimming removed 6 bases from V and 3 bases from J; junction bases left unmatched: 2. CDR3 length: 13 residues. The CDR3 DNA is TGTGCCAGCAGGGGACAGGGGAACTACGAGCAGTACTTC. The encoded protein is CASRGQGNYEQYF.

This sequence joins TRBV28 and TRBJ1-2; 7 bases are a match to TRBD1. After removal of 4 bases from V and 6 bases from J, the junction contained 5 bases not matched to a gene. Germline CDR1 is MDHEN and CDR2 is SYDVKM. This CDR3 has 13 residues. CDR3 in amino acids: CASSSGQNHGYTF. CDR3 nucleotide sequence: TGTGCCAGCAGTTCGGGACAGAATCATGGCTACACCTTC.

V is TRBV6-6 and J is TRBJ1-1; the D is unclear. With 2 bases removed from V and 1 base from J, the gap between germline ends came to 5 bases. The CDR3 is 13 residues long. From germline, CDR1 is MNHNY and CDR2 SVGAGI (reference sequence). The chain's CDR3 is CASSYAGNTEAFF. The CDR3 region has the DNA TGTGCCAGCAGTTACGCGGGGAACACTGAAGCTTTCTTT.

The V gene is TRBV6-6, the J gene TRBJ1-1; D gene uncertain. With 2 bases removed from V and 5 bases from J, the gap between germline ends came to 12 bases. The CDR3 extends over 14 amino acids. Germline values: CDR1 MNHNY, CDR2 SVGAGI (reference sequence). The CDR3 DNA reads TGTGCCAGCAGTTACGATGGAGGAGGAACTGAAGCTTTCTTT. Its protein is CASSYDGGGTEAFF.

CDR3: CAWSPPGNQPQHF. The CDR3 region has the DNA TGTGCCTGGAGTCCCCCGGGGAATCAGCCCCAGCATTTT. The chain carries TRBV30 and TRBJ1-5; D gene ambiguous. CDR1 is GTSNPN and CDR2 is SVGIG in the germline V gene (reference sequence). The CDR3 is 13 amino acids. V lost 2 bases, J lost 4 bases, and 9 bases lay in between.

This clone was detected only once. The chain is built from TRBV9 and TRBJ1-2; D is uncertain. Germline assignment: CDR1 SGDLS and CDR2 YYNGEE. V gave up 0 bases and J gave up 4 bases, with 13 bases separating them. The CDR3 runs 15 residues. The CDR3 protein is CASSVAGGQRYGYTF. The CDR3 region has the DNA TGTGCCAGCAGCGTAGCCGGAGGGCAGCGCTATGGCTACACCTTC.

The chain couples TRBV14 to TRBJ1-2; D gene uncertain. Germline V lookup: CDR1 SGHDN, CDR2 FVKESK. Between the trimmed V and J ends, which lost 1 base and 3 bases, there was a span of 15 bases. The CDR3 runs to 16 residues. CDR3 sequence (DNA): TGTGCCAGCAGCCAAGCGCAAGAGAGGCGCCACTATGGCTACACCTTC. It codes for CASSQAQERRHYGYTF.

This chain joins TRBV7-8 and TRBJ1-5; D is possibly TRBD1 (5 bases). CDR1 is SGHVS and CDR2 is FQNEAQ in the germline V gene. The CDR3 covers 14 residues. Trimming cost V 5 bases and J 4 bases, with 12 bases left between them. CDR3 amino acids: CASSPRQINQPQHF. As DNA, the CDR3 is TGTGCCAGCAGCCCCCGACAGATTAATCAGCCCCAGCATTTT.

V gene TRBV7-9 combines with J gene TRBJ1-1; perhaps TRBD1 as D (6 bases). Germline CDR1 and CDR2: SEHNR and FQNEAQ (reference sequence). The length of the CDR3 is 11 residues. The V end lost 7 bases, the J end lost 5 bases, and 8 bases lay between the germline ends. The CDR3 loop is CASIQGTEAFF. In DNA, the CDR3 is TGTGCCAGCATCCAGGGGACTGAAGCTTTCTTT.

The chain uses TRBV5-5 and TRBJ2-7; no clear D. Germline CDR1 is SGHKS and CDR2 is YYEKEE (reference sequence). Trimming took 4 bases from V and 0 from J, leaving 11 bases between them. The CDR3 is 14 residues long. The CDR3 sequence: CASSPLLSSYEQYF. The CDR3 bases are TGTGCCAGCAGCCCCCTGCTTAGCTCCTACGAGCAGTACTTC. The variable domain in full, completed from reference TRBV5-5 and TRBJ2-7, reads DAGVTQSPTHLIKTRGQQVTLRCSPISGHKSVSWYQQVLGQGPQFIFQYYEKEERGRGNFPDRFSARQFPNYSSELNVNALLLGDSALYLCASSPLLSSYEQYFGPGTRLTVT.

This clone showed up just a few times. V is TRBV5-1 and J is TRBJ1-2; 7 bases align to TRBD1. The V gene's germline CDR1 is SGHRS and CDR2 YFSETQ. The V gene end was trimmed by 0 bases and the J gene end by 4 bases; junction bases not matched to a gene: 3. This CDR3 is built from 14 residues. CDR3 loop: CASSLEGGSYGYTF. In DNA, the CDR3 is TGCGCCAGCAGCTTGGAAGGGGGCAGCTATGGCTACACCTTC.

This clone was recorded only once. This rearrangement joins TRBV5-1 to TRBJ2-7, with D maybe TRBD2 (6 bases). CDR1 is SGHRS, CDR2 YFSETQ, per germline. CDR3 size: 12 residues. Deletions cut 0 bases from V and 6 bases from J, with 7 bases between. For the CDR3, the DNA is TGCGCCAGCAGCTTGGCCGGGGGCGAGCAGTACTTC. As protein: CASSLAGGEQYF.

The chain links TRBV9 to TRBJ2-7; D gene uncertain. Germline V lookup: CDR1 SGDLS, CDR2 YYNGEE. The V end lost 0 bases, the J end lost 2 bases, and 9 bases lay between the germline ends. CDR3 size: 14 residues. CDR3 sequence reads: CASSVDSSAYEQYF. The CDR3 DNA is TGTGCCAGCAGCGTAGATAGCAGCGCCTACGAGCAGTACTTC. Variable domain in full (rest from reference TRBV9 and TRBJ2-7): DSGVTQTPKHLITATGQRVTLRCSPRSGDLSVYWYQQSLDQGLQFLIQYYNGEERAKGNILERFSAQQFPDLHSELNLSSLELGDSALYFCASSVDSSAYEQYFGPGTRLTVT.

This chain connects TRBV5-1 to TRBJ2-3; D remains ambiguous. This CDR3 spans 15 amino acids. Trimming took 0 bases from V and 2 from J, leaving 10 bases between them. CDR1 is SGHRS, CDR2 YFSETQ, per germline. As DNA, the CDR3 is TGCGCCAGCAGCTTGGATTTAGGGCTCACAGATACGCAGTATTTT. It codes for CASSLDLGLTDTQYF.

J is TRBJ2-3 and V is TRBV30, with 10 positions matching TRBD2. The V gene end was trimmed by 5 bases and the J gene end by 2 bases; junction bases not matched to a gene: 4. CDR3 size: 14 residues. In germline, CDR1 is GTSNPN, CDR2 SVGIG (reference sequence). The CDR3 DNA sequence: TGTGCCTGGGGTAGCGGGGGGTACACAGATACGCAGTATTTT. Translation: CAWGSGGYTDTQYF.

This chain uses TRBV20-1 with TRBJ1-2, with 10 bases fitting TRBD1. The CDR3 has 14 residues. The germline CDR1 and CDR2 sequences are DFQATT and SNEGSKA (reference sequence). V trimming: 3 bases; J trimming: 7 bases; junction bases outside the gene matches: 8. The DNA of the CDR3 is TGCAGTGCTAGTGTCAGGGACAGGGGATTTGGCTACACCTTC. This gives the protein CSASVRDRGFGYTF.